The 7 T cell receptor beta chains below all came from one sample that was sequenced in a study of beta chain features in type 1 diabetes. Every bit of the isolated RNA underwent reverse transcription, so sequencing read expressed TCRB transcripts. The assay was immunoSEQ multiplex PCR, and TCRdb's table has in-frame clones only and misses some. This sample yields about 160,000 clones, of which more than 60% are seen a single time; 0.08% to 0.09% belongs to the top ten. These receptors lack a known antigen. Overall study results and limits: Shortening of TCRB CDR3s, moderate but significant, appeared in all four CD4+ subsets of Type 1 diabetes patients.

Specimen: naive CD4+ T cells from blood. Receptor source: a man aged 30-40 years with type 1 diabetes.

The CDR3 nucleotides read TGTGCCAGCAGCCCGGGACTAACTCAAGAGACCCAGTACTTC. This codes for CASSPGLTQETQYF. V is TRBV13 and J is TRBJ2-5; 7 bases fit TRBD2. The trim removed 5 bases at V and 2 bases at J, leaving 5 bases unmatched. The CDR3 loop spans 14 amino acids. Germline values: CDR1 PRHDT, CDR2 FYEKMQ (reference sequence).

The gene calls are TRBV9 and TRBJ1-1; D uncertain. The CDR3 runs 15 residues. Deletions cut 1 base from V and 0 bases from J, with 10 bases between. Germline CDR1 reads SGDLS; CDR2 reads YYNGEE. CDR3 nucleotide sequence: TGTGCCAGCAGCGTAAAACACACTATGAACACTGAAGCTTTCTTT. It specifies CASSVKHTMNTEAFF.

This clone was counted between two and nine times. The V gene is TRBV9, the J gene TRBJ2-1; a possible D gene is TRBD2 (6 bases). Trimming left V 3 bases short and J 4 bases short, with 14 bases between. Germline V gene lookup returns CDR1 SGDLS and CDR2 YYNGEE. The CDR3 totals 15 residues. The CDR3 coding sequence is TGTGCCAGCAGCGCGAAAGTGGACTATTACAATGAGCAGTTCTTC. The encoded protein is CASSAKVDYYNEQFF.

The chain employs TRBV2 and TRBJ1-1, with TRBD1 as a possible D gene (6 bases). CDR1 is SNHLY and CDR2 is FYNNEI in the germline V gene. The germline V and J ends were trimmed by 4 bases and 1 base, with 13 bases remaining between them. CDR3 length: 15 residues. CDR3 nucleotide sequence: TGTGCCAGCAGTGTACAGGGAAATTGGAACACTGAAGCTTTCTTT. Translated, it gives CASSVQGNWNTEAFF.

The V call is TRBV28, the J call TRBJ2-7; D not resolved. V was clipped by 6 bases and J by 9 bases, with 18 bases between them. The CDR3 spans 13 residues. Per the germline V gene, CDR1 is MDHEN and CDR2 is SYDVKM. This chain's CDR3 is CASREKGWSVQYF. In nucleotides, the CDR3 is TGTGCCAGCAGAGAAAAGGGCTGGTCCGTGCAGTACTTC.

The chain employs TRBV7-9 and TRBJ2-5; D is unresolved. This CDR3 is built from 13 residues. Germline CDR1 SEHNR, CDR2 FQNEAQ (reference sequence). Trimming shortened V by 3 bases and J by 3 bases, and 8 bases separated the two germline ends. CDR3 nucleotide sequence: TGTGCCAGCAGCTTCAGTGGAGAAGAGACCCAGTACTTC. Translating gives CASSFSGEETQYF.

This clone was observed a handful of times. CDR3 nucleotide sequence: TGTGCCAGCAGAGTACAGGGTTATACGCAGTATTTT. Translation: CASRVQGYTQYF. J is TRBJ2-3 and V is TRBV2; perhaps TRBD1 as D (6 bases). Per germline, CDR1 SNHLY and CDR2 FYNNEI. CDR3 size: 12 residues. Trimming stripped 6 bases from V and 7 bases from J, with 11 bases between.